This TCR beta chain was recorded in a study of shared clonotypes between healthy human individuals. V was pared by 6 bases and J by 5 bases, with 8 bases of the junction left unmatched. This CDR3 has 16 amino acids. The germline V gene encodes CDR1 SGHTA and CDR2 FQGNSA. Per sorted-subset replicate PCR, input was around 200 ng DNA, representing around 29,000 T cell genomes. Here immunoSEQ multiplex PCR was the method, and the copy in TCRdb shows in-frame clones only, minus some. The sample has fewer than 3 million clones; under 95% are singletons. Sequenced input: naive CD4+ T cells from PBMCs. Subset described: CD45RA+ positively selected. This clonotype was sampled from a man aged 18 to 29 in good health. Some clones in this sample may be carry-over from other donors' samples. The gene calls are TRBV7-2 and TRBJ2-1, with 12 nucleotides matching TRBD2. The CDR3: CASSSLAGGINNEQFF. CDR3 DNA sequence: TGTGCCAGCAGTTCCCTAGCGGGAGGGATCAACAATGAGCAGTTCTTC. Looking up the rest from reference TRBV7-2 and TRBJ2-1 gives the full variable domain: GAGVSQSPSNKVTEKGKDVELRCDPISGHTALYWYRQSLGQGLEFLIYFQGNSAPDKSGLPSDRFSAERTGGSVSTLTIQRTQQEDSAVYLCASSSLAGGINNEQFFGPGTRLTVL.